The source of this T cell receptor beta chain is a study of T cells in Graves' hyperthyroidism and ophthalmopathy (dated by TCRdb to between 2018 and 2020). Turning to the overall study: Peripheral blood samples were taken at initial diagnosis, before any treatment was given. The paper describes TCR Vbeta CDR3 sequencing of more than 120 peripheral blood samples, made up of 43 ophthalmopathy patients, some 76 hyperthyroidism patients and 17 progressor patients. After sampling, hyperthyroidism patients received methimazole starting at 30 mg daily, and ophthalmopathy patients received high-dose intravenous methylprednisolone. Prospective prediction of ophthalmopathy was tested in an independent validation cohort of fewer than 20 hyperthyroidism patients and approximately 17 patients who later progressed to ophthalmopathy. In about 6 Graves' hyperthyroidism patients, the study also compared T-cell repertoires from thyroid tissue with T-cell repertoires from blood. A discovery cohort of around 98 patients, 43 with Graves' ophthalmopathy and approximately 57 with stable Graves' hyperthyroidism, was used to find distinguishing TCR V-J signatures. The 75 to 100 discovery patients were divided at random into training and test sets in a 7:3 ratio. What the research found in general, with its limitations: Sample size was not statistically predetermined, and investigators were not blinded to group allocation. Blood samples also contained most of the expanded thyroid clonotypes (frequency above 0.001), which suggests that blood repertoires may reflect thyroid immune responses. In validation, the model predicted progression to ophthalmopathy with 55% to 71% sensitivity and less than 80% specificity, a median of 6.5 months before onset. A model built on a 13 V-J signature distinguished ophthalmopathy from stable hyperthyroidism, reaching roughly 88% sensitivity and 81.08% specificity in cross-validation and 80%/75% in testing.

This clonotype was observed a few times. Its antigen is unknown. No base qualities exist here, and no much larger clone lies one base off it. The hyperthyroidism patients were between 18 and 65 years old and newly diagnosed, with a disease duration of less than 2 months. Any patient with an uncontrolled infection, another autoimmune disease, pregnancy or lactation was excluded. Diagnoses were based on clinical symptoms, serum thyroxine and TRAb, thyroid ultrasound and orbital computed tomography. For progressor patients, blood was drawn at the first diagnosis of hyperthyroidism, before any ophthalmopathy symptoms had appeared. Ficoll-Paque density gradient centrifugation was used to isolate PBMCs from 10 ml of fresh peripheral blood. Progressor patients were first diagnosed with Graves' hyperthyroidism and then developed ophthalmopathy during follow-up. Trizol reagent was used to extract total RNA, and RNA quality was then checked on an Agilent 2100 Bioanalyzer.

The TCR beta CDR3 regions were amplified from the RNA transcripts. A first-round RT-PCR of the TCR CDR3 used the HTBI primer set with the Qiagen OneStep RT-PCR kit. The libraries were constructed in a second round of multiplex PCR and then size-selected and purified. Sequencing of the libraries was done on an Illumina HiSeq2000 using paired-end 100 bp reads. The original methods were these. Raw data were processed with SOAPnuke, discarding reads with adapters, uncalled bases, mean Phred below 15, or no exact constant-primer or identifier match. COPE v1.2.5 was used to merge the high-quality paired reads, and each unique nucleotide sequence was defined as a clonotype. MiTCR v1.1 was used to align the clonotypes against IMGT TRBV, TRBD and TRBJ reference segments. The analysis was restricted to V-J combinations with a frequency above 0.0001, which together covered over 99% of the repertoires. A TCS score was defined as the ratio between F50 (clonal expansion) and ExV (chaos), using BLOSUM62-based TCRdist between CDR3 peptides within each V-J. Welch's t-statistics and random forest reduced fewer than 600 V-J features to roughly 13, which were used in a naive Bayes classifier (R e1071). TCRdb passed the public sequencing reads through fastp at Q25 and MiXCR, retaining productive beta sequences. Rows merge per CDR3 protein into single entries with the most common DNA and genes. The V and J calls, along with clone size, are taken from TCRdb and not from the paper's own processing. The sample table lists fewer than 450,000 distinct CDR3 sequences, about 18% of them with a count of one. The biggest ten clones account for more than 30% of the sample.

From a lookup of the germline V gene (reference sequence), CDR1 and CDR2 are DFQATT and SNEGSKA. Between the V and J ends, shortened by 3 bases and 4 bases respectively, the junction contains 19 bases. The CDR3 sequence holds 15 residues, the cysteine and phenylalanine included. Only CDR3 DNA is held: 45 bases, read in frame from base 1. The source material was blood. The sequence derives from a woman aged 25 to 39 with Graves' hyperthyroidism that later progressed to Graves' ophthalmopathy. The receptor chain draws on TRBV20-1 and TRBJ2-7; possibly the D gene is TRBD1, per 5 matching bases. Here is the DNA: TGCAGTGCTAGCTACTCACTCCAGGGCGGTTACGAGCAGTACTTC. It translates as CSASYSLQGGYEQYF.